Given below is one TCR beta chain in context. The antigen is undetermined. This sample was included in a study of siplizumab effects on memory and regulatory T cells. V lost 3 bases and J 5 bases, leaving 14 bases between the germline ends. Looked up from germline, CDR1 is SGHKS and CDR2 is YYEKEE (reference sequence). The CDR3 loop spans 14 amino acids. Produced via immunoSEQ multiplex PCR; TCRdb's table is partial and in-frame only. This sample yields around 86,000 clones, of which about 93% are seen a single time; 0.3% belongs to the top ten. Notes on the study in general: Unstimulated naive T cells seemed to show more diversity than memory cells did, and they also seemed to be among the major contributors to the alloresponse. Naive versus memory phenotype went unassigned for roughly 75-95% of proliferating CD4+ or CD8+ clones. Treg-derived clones made up an average of approximately 64% of mappable alloreactive CD4+ clones with siplizumab and over 25% in controls.

V usage is TRBV5-5 and J usage is TRBJ1-2; no firm D call. The receptor's source is a human donor in good health. The material sequenced was non-Treg CD4+ T cells sorted from blood. For the CDR3, the DNA is TGTGCCAGCAGCTCCCGGACGGTAAATTATGGCTACACCTTC. It is translated as CASSSRTVNYGYTF.